The present entry profiles one T cell receptor (beta chain) with its context. This record comes from a study of T cells in tumors after PD-1 blockade. Study as a whole: Excluded were patients with checkpoint blockade, immunosuppressants, or radiotherapy or other anti-cancer therapy within 4 weeks. Some patients also took daily vismodegib 150 mg during anti-PD-1 treatment.

Produced via immunoSEQ multiplex PCR; TCRdb's table is partial and in-frame only. The sample includes 45,000 to 60,000 clones, approximately 81% of them seen just once. Tumor or blood genomic DNA was sequenced, with inputs of roughly 550 ng to 6,500 ng. The CDR3 has 16 residues. V lost 5 bases, J lost 1 base, and 15 bases lay in between. Germline V CDR1 and CDR2: LNHDA, SQIVND (reference sequence). The V gene is TRBV19, the J gene TRBJ1-5; perhaps TRBD1 as D (6 bases). The TCR comes from a human donor with basal cell carcinoma. Material: PBMCs, obtained before anti-PD-1 treatment. CDR3 protein: CASSAIQGMSNQPQHF. CDR3 coding DNA: TGTGCCAGTAGTGCAATCCAGGGGATGAGCAATCAGCCCCAGCATTTT.